This record concerns one TCR beta chain sequence. What it recognizes is unknown. Trimming cost V 5 bases and J 4 bases; bases outside gene matches: 5. Germline values: CDR1 MGHDK, CDR2 SYGVNS. The CDR3 is 15 residues long. Some clones are missing from TCRdb's copy, which holds only in-frame ones; the method was immunoSEQ multiplex PCR. The sample records 150,000 to 200,000 clones, 92% being singletons. The data originate from a study of T cell responses to AZD1222 COVID-19 vaccine. Study results and limitations: Vaccine-associated CD4 TCRs spanned spike, dominant at 160-218 and 743-854. Increased Spike-specific TCR breadth and depth were observed after two AZD1222 doses. Most donors were white British, females outnumbered males, and clonal diversity was possibly underestimated.

Sequenced material: peripheral blood, taken 28 days after the second AZD1222 dose. This receptor was obtained from an adult who received the AZD1222 COVID-19 vaccine. V gene TRBV25-1 combines with J gene TRBJ1-5, with TRBD1 matching 10 bases. The CDR3 sequence: CASSRGQGINQPQHF. The CDR3 nucleotides read TGTGCCAGCAGTAGGGGACAGGGGATTAATCAGCCCCAGCATTTT.